The 12 T cell receptor beta chains given below trace back to one sample, sequenced in a study of shared clonotypes between healthy human individuals. The table came from immunoSEQ multiplex PCR; TCRdb's copy has only in-frame clones and leaves some out. The data contain some 2 million clones, about 95% of them singletons. In the naive CD8 group, cells lacked CD45RO and were positively selected for CCR7, so terminally differentiated effector memory CD45RA+ cells were left out. The specimen was naive CD8+ T cells sorted from blood. The origin of the receptors is a man aged 18 to 35 in good health.

About this clone itself: In the same sample, other DNA sequences code for this CDR3. The chain has TRBV6-5 and TRBJ2-1; 7 positions match TRBD2. Germline trimming cut 4 bases from V and 4 bases from J; bases unmatched to any gene: 7. The CDR3 has 15 residues. Germline V gene sequence: CDR1 MNHEY, CDR2 SVGAGI. DNA for the CDR3: TGTGCCAGCAGTTCCCTGGCGGGAGCATACAATGAGCAGTTCTTC. It translates to CASSSLAGAYNEQFF.

V and J are TRBV11-2 and TRBJ2-7; D not certain. V gave up 1 base and J gave up 7 bases, with 8 bases separating them. The germline CDR1 and CDR2 sequences are SGHAT and FQNNGV. This CDR3 has 12 residues. The CDR3 reads CASSLAGSEQYF. In DNA, the CDR3 is TGTGCCAGCAGCTTAGCAGGCTCGGAGCAGTACTTC.

The chain links TRBV6-1 to TRBJ2-5, with 8 bases that match TRBD1. Germline CDR1 and CDR2: MNHNS and SASEGT. CDR3 length: 16 amino acids. J was trimmed by 4 bases and V by 2 bases; bases with no gene match: 9. Here the CDR3 DNA reads TGTGCCAGCAGTGAAAATTGGACAGGGTATACAGAGACCCAGTACTTC. Its translation is CASSENWTGYTETQYF.

The chain combines TRBV4-1 with TRBJ2-3; D is undetermined. CDR1 is MGHRA and CDR2 is YSYEKL in the germline V gene. The ends were cut back, 3 bases at V and 3 bases at J, with 4 bases in the middle. This CDR3 has 12 residues. CDR3: CASSQETDTQYF. In nucleotides, the CDR3 is TGCGCCAGCAGCCAGGAAACAGATACGCAGTATTTT.

This sequence joins TRBV7-9 and TRBJ1-1, with D unclear. The V end lost 1 base, the J end lost 6 bases, and 12 bases lay between the germline ends. The CDR3 consists of 14 residues. Per the germline V gene, CDR1 is SEHNR and CDR2 is FQNEAQ (reference sequence). This CDR3 reads CASSLVDMGAEAFF. DNA of the CDR3: TGTGCCAGCAGCTTAGTGGATATGGGAGCTGAAGCTTTCTTT.

The rearrangement links TRBV28 to TRBJ2-5; D perhaps matches TRBD2 (5 bases). The CDR3 loop spans 13 amino acids. V dropped 5 bases and J dropped 5 bases, with 12 bases sitting between them. The germline V gene has CDR1 MDHEN and CDR2 SYDVKM. CDR3 amino acids: CASSEGEWETQYF. The CDR3 DNA reads TGTGCCAGCAGTGAGGGCGAATGGGAGACCCAGTACTTC.

The chain carries TRBV5-1 and TRBJ2-3, with 9 bases lining up with TRBD1. Trimming took 4 bases from V and 0 from J; bases not matched to a gene: 3. The CDR3 runs 15 residues. CDR1 is SGHRS and CDR2 is YFSETQ in the germline V gene. DNA of the CDR3: TGCGCCAGCAGCGGGACAGGGTCTAGCACAGATACGCAGTATTTT. It codes for CASSGTGSSTDTQYF. Together with reference TRBV5-1 and TRBJ2-3, the CDR3 gives the full variable domain: KAGVTQTPRYLIKTRGQQVTLSCSPISGHRSVSWYQQTPGQGLQFLFEYFSETQRNKGNFPGRFSGRQFSNSRSEMNVSTLELGDSALYLCASSGTGSSTDTQYFGPGTRLTVL.

The rearrangement joins TRBV9 to TRBJ2-7, with TRBD2 as a possible D gene (6 bases). From germline, CDR1 is SGDLS and CDR2 YYNGEE. Trimming pared 3 bases from V and 7 bases from J, leaving 8 bases between. The CDR3 length is 11 residues. CDR3 nucleotides: TGTGCCAGCAGCGACGGAGGGGAGCAGTACTTC. Protein product: CASSDGGEQYF.

The chain carries TRBV11-2 and TRBJ2-5; 10 nucleotides line up with TRBD2. Germline CDR1 is SGHAT and CDR2 is FQNNGV. This CDR3 contains 14 residues. V was pared by 6 bases and J by 5 bases, with 6 bases of the junction left unmatched. This chain's CDR3 is CASSTYSGGETQYF. For the CDR3, the DNA is TGTGCCAGCAGTACCTATAGCGGGGGGGAGACCCAGTACTTC.

The chain carries TRBV5-1 and TRBJ1-4; TRBD1 matches at 10 bases. The CDR3 runs to 14 residues. Germline CDR1 is SGHRS and CDR2 is YFSETQ. V lost 7 bases and J lost 6; bases outside the gene matches: 6. The CDR3 sequence: CASAIDRGHEKLFF. DNA for the CDR3: TGCGCCAGCGCCATAGACAGGGGGCATGAAAAACTGTTTTTT.

A note on this clone: Within the sample, other DNA sequences also encode this same CDR3. This chain uses TRBV30 with TRBJ2-7; D remains unclear. The CDR3 spans 13 residues. V was clipped by 0 bases and J by 3 bases, with 9 bases between them. Germline CDR1 GTSNPN, CDR2 SVGIG (reference sequence). CDR3 in amino acids: CAWSVLGGYEQYF. The CDR3 DNA follows: TGTGCCTGGAGTGTACTGGGCGGCTACGAGCAGTACTTC. Complete variable domain (other parts from reference TRBV30 and TRBJ2-7): SQTIHQWPATLVQPVGSPLSLECTVEGTSNPNLYWYRQAAGRGLQLLFYSVGIGQISSEVPQNLSASRPQDRQFILSSKKLLLSDSGFYLCAWSVLGGYEQYFGPGTRLTVT.

This chain joins TRBV5-6 and TRBJ2-7; 8 nucleotides line up with TRBD1. This CDR3 is 12 amino acids long. V shed 4 bases and J 6 bases; nucleotides not matched to a gene: 3. Germline V gene lookup returns CDR1 SGHDT and CDR2 YYEEEE. CDR3 sequence (DNA): TGTGCCAGCAGCGGTGACAGGGGCGAGCAGTACTTC. Translated, it gives CASSGDRGEQYF.